This T cell receptor beta chain derives from a study of identical twins (dated by TCRdb to about 2016). Turning to the overall study: TCR alpha and beta repertoires from monozygotic twins, unrelated adults of various ages and cord blood were deep-sequenced to test whether fetal clonotypes persist. To rule out contamination, replicate twin experiments were performed at different times with different library preparation protocols.

This clonotype turned up a few times. No antigen is known for it. No quality values exist for individual bases; no much larger clone is one base distant. Broader findings and caveats from the paper: In monozygotic twins, recombination models systematically underestimated out-of-frame TCR alpha sharing, but the models matched the sharing seen between unrelated individuals. Abundant cord blood beta clonotypes had fewer insertions, young adult naive repertoires showed a similar but weaker trend, and memory repertoires showed no such trend. Excess twin sharing in beta out-of-frame sequences was weaker because fewer shared sequences lowered the signal-to-noise ratio. Compared with coincidental sharing between unrelated individuals, out-of-frame TCR alpha sequences shared between twins had an excess of sequences with low generation probability. Invariant T cells such as MAIT and iNKT could partly confound zero-insertion analyses, although diverse VJ usage argued against such confounding for most clonotypes. Because the same donors could not be followed over many years, the conclusions depended on cross-sectional statistical analysis.

The library was built by means of 5' RACE. The sequencing machine was an Illumina HiSeq 2000. A universal primer binding site was added through template switching, and the final cDNA carried a unique molecular identifier so that TCR cDNA molecules could be counted accurately. First-strand cDNA for TCR alpha and beta chains was synthesized from specific primers in the conserved constant-segment region. To control for contamination, each cDNA library was double barcoded with a SMART-Mk sample barcode plus Illumina barcodes. TruSeq adapter sequences along with Illumina sample barcodes were introduced in two successive PCR steps. Sequencing of the TCR alpha and beta cDNA libraries was done on the Illumina HiSeq platform using custom primers. The authors processed their data as follows. Unique molecular identifiers were extracted from raw reads with MiGEC, and CDR3 positions were determined with MiXCR. For each individual, recombination models were inferred using an EM algorithm with the repgenHMM and IGoR tools. The tcR package in R was used for shared clonotype analysis, with sharing normalized by the product of cloneset sizes. To study raw recombination without the effects of thymic and clonal selection, out-of-frame nonproductive sequences were analyzed. TCRdb redid the processing of the public reads, applying fastp at Q25 and MiXCR, and retained in-frame beta chains. Here each entry gathers all rows of one CDR3 protein and keeps the most common genes and DNA. TCRdb's processing, not the authors', yielded these V and J calls. The sample has a few hundred thousand distinct CDR3 sequences on record, 12% of them singletons. The leading ten clones occupy 7.2% of the sample.

Every donor was a healthy Caucasian. The twin cohort comprised three pairs of female monozygotic twins, all aged roughly 18 to 30 years. Positive isolation kits from Invitrogen were used to isolate CD4+ and CD8+ T cell populations. Including the terminal cysteine and phenylalanine, the CDR3 comprises 20 residues. Just the 60-base CDR3 DNA is kept, in frame starting at base 1. CDR1 MNHEY and CDR2 SVGEGT are derived from the germline V gene. The junction carries 29 bases between V and J, which are trimmed by 1 base and 5 bases respectively. The same data also contributed to another study, on yellow fever vaccine responses in identical twins. Drawing on the second study: According to the authors, in identical twins the way T cells responded to vaccination appeared partly convergent and partly personalized. The study precisely tracked vaccine-responding T cell clones in identical twins.

This clonotype originated in a woman in her late teens or twenties in good health. Sequencing input: CD8+ T cells sorted from blood. The rearranged chain carries TRBV6-2 or TRBV6-3 and TRBJ2-5, with the D assignment possibly TRBD1 or TRBD2, given 6 matching bases for each. Read as DNA, the sequence is TGTGCCAGCAGTTACTTTAGCGGAGGGGGATCTTTAGAGGAGTGGGAGACCCAGTACTTC. Its coded protein is CASSYFSGGGSLEEWETQYF.